The rows below give T cell receptor beta chains drawn from one sample of a study of regulatory T cells in long-lasting Graves disease. TCRdb re-called the multiplex PCR reads with MiXCR, one entry per CDR3 protein. The data hold 650,000 to 850,000 distinct CDR3 sequences, with 30% observed a single time. The sample here was peripheral blood mononuclear cells (PBMCs), taken when the disease was refractory, from a patient treated with antithyroid drugs. These receptors were taken from a female donor with Graves disease. CDR3s leave out the opening cysteine and the closing phenylalanine or tryptophan.

J	V	CDR3
TRBJ2-7	TRBV13	ASSASGESSYEQY
TRBJ2-4	TRBV30	AWNLDRNIQY
TRBJ2-2	TRBV7-7	ASSLINTGELF
TRBJ2-1	TRBV6-2/TRBV6-3	ASSYPSGTSFGSSYNEQF
TRBJ1-5	TRBV28	ASSPIGGTRGNQPQH
TRBJ2-2	TRBV6-5	ASSYSGLAGVWTGELF
TRBJ2-7	TRBV6-1	ASSESVWVGGYEQY
TRBJ2-5	TRBV12-3/TRBV12-4	ASSLGRGAQAQY
TRBJ2-2	TRBV30	AWAHGVSSGELF
TRBJ2-5	TRBV11-2	ASGSSGTSGTGETQY
TRBJ2-3	TRBV11-2	ASSPEVGLLTDTQY
TRBJ1-5	TRBV6-2/TRBV6-3	ASRADRDRVSNQPQH